The TCR beta chain described here comes from a study of CXCR3-negative and CXCR3-positive naive CD8 T cells. For the study at large: Across all libraries, TRB reads numbered about 135 million, with about 1.5 +/- 0.3 million in each library.

Via 5' RACE with UMI labels, TRB cDNA libraries were prepared. TCRdb reprocessed the 5' RACE reads; each CDR3 protein has one entry and no DNA is given. The sample holds 50,000 to 65,000 distinct CDR3 sequences. A word on this clonotype: The target antigen is unknown.

Study-wide points: Naive cells that were CXCR3-positive had more hydrophobic TRB CDR3s (compared with CXCR3-negative naive cells). Sequencing showed both naive subsets with comparably high diversity, and memory CD8+ cells much lower.

The germline V gene encodes CDR1 SQVTM and CDR2 ANQGSEA. The CDR3 is made up of 11 amino acids. The gene calls are TRBV29-1 and TRBJ1-2. Sample: naive CXCR3- CD8+ T cells from blood. Noted subset: CD45RO-CCR7+CD27+CD95- naive CD8+ T cells lacking CXCR3 (TNR3-). This TCR was sampled from a human donor in good health. Some clones in this sample may be carry-over from other donors' samples. The CDR3 sequence: CSHGENYGYTF.